These T cell receptor beta chains were read from a single sample in a study of blood T cell repertoires in COVID-19. Method: immunoSEQ multiplex PCR; TCRdb's copy keeps in-frame clones and lacks some. The sample holds 300,000 to 350,000 clones, approximately 89% seen once. The sample was peripheral blood. These receptors came from a woman aged 25 to 39 with COVID-19, enrolled during active disease. Both conserved end residues are part of each CDR3. The D gene is left open where the match is weak. A row's size may be missing; if present it is once, few, many or a size class.

v_call	j_call	d_call	clone_size	cdr3_nt	cdr3_aa
TRBV6-5	TRBJ1-6	.	.	TGTGCCAGCGGCAACAGTTATAATTCACCCCTCCACTTT	CASGNSYNSPLHF
TRBV25-1	TRBJ1-1	.	.	TGTGCCAGCCGCTCGGGGAGCCTGAACACTGAAGCTTTCTTT	CASRSGSLNTEAFF
TRBV16	TRBJ2-7	.	.	TGTGCCAGCAGCAGGTTTGACAGCCCCTACGAGCAGTACTTC	CASSRFDSPYEQYF
TRBV27	TRBJ2-7	TRBD2	.	TGTGCCAGCGGGGGGGGAACCTACGAGCAGTACTTC	CASGGGTYEQYF
TRBV15	TRBJ2-5	TRBD2	.	TGTGCCACCAGCAGAGGGGGGGGACGAGAGACCCAGTACTTC	CATSRGGGRETQYF
TRBV3-1/TRBV3-2	TRBJ1-2	TRBD1	.	TGTGCCAGCAGCCCCGGGACAGCGGACTATGGCTACACCTTC	CASSPGTADYGYTF
TRBV27	TRBJ2-2	TRBD2	.	TGTGCCAGCAGTTTATCAGGACTAGTTCCCACCGGGGAGCTGTTTTTT	CASSLSGLVPTGELFF
TRBV2	TRBJ1-5	TRBD1	.	TGTGCCAGCAGTGAAACGGGACAGGGCGATAGCAATCAGCCCCAGCATTTT	CASSETGQGDSNQPQHF
TRBV27	TRBJ2-1	TRBD2	.	TGTGCCAGCATGTTACTAGCGGACTCCTACAATGAGCAGTTCTTC	CASMLLADSYNEQFF
TRBV29-1	TRBJ1-2	.	.	TGCAGCGTTGAAATTCGGAACTATGGCTACACCTTC	CSVEIRNYGYTF
TRBV18	TRBJ1-5	TRBD1	.	TGTGCCAGCTCACCCGGGACAGGGGTCGAGGAGCCCCAGCATTTT	CASSPGTGVEEPQHF
TRBV5-1	TRBJ2-1	TRBD1	few	TGCGCCAGCAGCCCGGGACAGGGCCACTCGGGGCAGTTCTTC	CASSPGQGHSGQFF
TRBV3-1/TRBV3-2	TRBJ2-7	.	.	TGTGCCAGCAGCCCCGGACACATATCCTACGAGCAGTACTTC	CASSPGHISYEQYF
TRBV19	TRBJ1-3	TRBD1	.	TGTGCCAGTATGTGGGACAGGGGGCCCGGAAACACCATATATTTT	CASMWDRGPGNTIYF
TRBV2	TRBJ1-4	.	.	TGTGCCAGCAGCGTCTGGACAGTTAATGAAAAACTGTTTTTT	CASSVWTVNEKLFF
TRBV28	TRBJ1-2	TRBD1	.	TGTGCCAGCAGCCCAACACAGGGGTGGGGCTACACCTTC	CASSPTQGWGYTF
TRBV5-6	TRBJ1-2	.	.	TGTGCCAGCAGCTTAAACAGGCGCTATGGCTACACCTTC	CASSLNRRYGYTF
TRBV14	TRBJ2-7	.	.	TGTGCCAGCAGCCAAGCTACGAGGTACGAGCAGTACTTC	CASSQATRYEQYF
TRBV9	TRBJ2-7	.	.	TGTGCCAGCAGCGCCCCTACCGGCGAGCAGTACTTC	CASSAPTGEQYF
TRBV4-3	TRBJ2-1	TRBD2	.	TGCGCCAGCAGCCAAGATCCCCCTAGCGGGGTTTACAATGAGCAGTTCTTC	CASSQDPPSGVYNEQFF
TRBV3-1/TRBV3-2	TRBJ1-2	TRBD1	once	TGTGCCAGCAGCCCGATCGGGACAGGGGTCTATGGCTACACCTTC	CASSPIGTGVYGYTF
TRBV7-9	TRBJ2-7	TRBD1	.	TGTGCCAGCAGCTTAGGTCCTCGGACAGGCTACGAGCAGTACTTC	CASSLGPRTGYEQYF
TRBV24-1	TRBJ1-3	.	.	TGTGCCACCAGTGACCCCTCTGCTAACTCTGGAAACACCATATATTTT	CATSDPSANSGNTIYF
TRBV10-3	TRBJ1-4	.	.	TGTGCCATCAGTCGGGCAACTAATGAAAAACTGTTTTTT	CAISRATNEKLFF
TRBV28	TRBJ1-6	.	.	TGTGCCAGCAGTTCGGTCCCGGTCGGAGCGACTACTGACAGGTATAATTCACCCCTCCACTTT	CASSSVPVGATTDRYNSPLHF
TRBV27	TRBJ1-6	.	.	TGTGCCAGCAAAGCCCAGGTGAATTCACCCCTCCACTTT	CASKAQVNSPLHF
TRBV4-1	TRBJ1-1	TRBD1	once	TGCGCCAGCAGCCAAGAAGGGACAGGGCAGCCCTGGACTTTCTTT	CASSQEGTGQPWTFF
TRBV9	TRBJ2-1	TRBD1	few	TGTGCCAGCGGAGAGACCGGGACAGGGATCAATGAGCAGTTCTTC	CASGETGTGINEQFF
TRBV4-3	TRBJ1-6	TRBD1	.	TGCGCCAGCAGCCAGGGACAGGGCGGTTCACCCCTCCACTTT	CASSQGQGGSPLHF
TRBV7-2	TRBJ2-7	TRBD1	.	TGTGCCAGCAGTCGGACAGGGGGCTTCTCCTACGAGCAGTACTTC	CASSRTGGFSYEQYF
TRBV7-8	TRBJ2-2	.	.	TGTGCCAGCAGCTTGAACGACCCGGGAGGGGAGCTGTTTTTT	CASSLNDPGGELFF
TRBV3-1/TRBV3-2	TRBJ1-2	.	.	TGTGCCAGCAGCCAACGACAAGGGAGCAAAACCCATGGCTACACCTTC	CASSQRQGSKTHGYTF
TRBV10-3	TRBJ1-2	.	.	TGTGCCATCAGGACGAGCCTTGACACCGCCTATGGCTACACCTTC	CAIRTSLDTAYGYTF
TRBV24-1	TRBJ2-3	TRBD2	.	TGTGCCACCAGTGACCTAACCGGGGGGGGTCTGGAAGATACGCAGTATTTT	CATSDLTGGGLEDTQYF
TRBV6-1	TRBJ2-4	TRBD1	.	TGTGCCAGCAGTGCAGGGGGCTTGGCCAAAAACATTCAGTACTTC	CASSAGGLAKNIQYF
TRBV19	TRBJ1-1	.	.	TGTGCCAGTAGTATTGGTCGGACTGAAGCTTTCTTT	CASSIGRTEAFF